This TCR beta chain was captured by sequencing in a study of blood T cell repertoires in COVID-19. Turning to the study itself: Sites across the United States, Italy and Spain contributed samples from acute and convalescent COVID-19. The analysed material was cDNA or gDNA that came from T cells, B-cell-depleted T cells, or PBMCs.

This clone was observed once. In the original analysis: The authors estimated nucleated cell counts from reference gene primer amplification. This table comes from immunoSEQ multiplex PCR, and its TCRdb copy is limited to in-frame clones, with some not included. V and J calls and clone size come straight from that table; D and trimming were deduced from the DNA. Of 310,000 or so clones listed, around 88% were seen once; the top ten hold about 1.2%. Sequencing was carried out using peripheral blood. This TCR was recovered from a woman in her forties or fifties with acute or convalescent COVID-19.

The CDR3 DNA reads TGTGCCAGCGGGTTGGGGGCCCACACCGGGGAGCTGTTTTTT. The encoded protein is CASGLGAHTGELFF. This chain connects TRBV5-6 to TRBJ2-2, with D perhaps TRBD1 (6 bases). This CDR3 comprises 14 residues. Trimming stripped 7 bases from V and 3 bases from J, with 13 bases between. Germline values: CDR1 SGHDT, CDR2 YYEEEE. The full variable domain, completed using reference TRBV5-6 and TRBJ2-2, is DAGVTQSPTHLIKTRGQQVTLRCSPKSGHDTVSWYQQALGQGPQFIFQYYEEEERQRGNFPDRFSGHQFPNYSSELNVNALLLGDSALYLCASGLGAHTGELFFGEGSRLTVL.